This T cell receptor beta chain is from a study of PD-1 blockade in classical Hodgkin lymphoma. Each patient experienced a relapse that followed autologous stem cell transplantation, and brentuximab vedotin exposure varied. Here immunoSEQ multiplex PCR was the method, and the copy in TCRdb shows in-frame clones only, minus some. The sample contains about 18,000 clones, about 76% of which appear only once. CDR3 length equals 16 residues. CDR1 is LGHNA and CDR2 is YSLEER in the germline V gene. V shed 1 base, J shed 4 bases, and the junction held 8 bases outside the gene matches. The V call is TRBV4-3, the J call TRBJ2-5, with 8 bases aligning to TRBD2. The sample here was peripheral blood mononuclear cells (PBMCs), taken before the second cycle of nivolumab. The source of this sequence is a human donor with classical Hodgkin lymphoma. CDR3 protein: CASSQVGFGRAETQYF. In nucleotides, the CDR3 is TGCGCCAGCAGCCAAGTCGGCTTCGGGAGGGCAGAGACCCAGTACTTC.